This T cell receptor beta chain was found in a study of shared clonotypes between healthy human individuals. Sequencing was performed with immunoSEQ multiplex PCR; in TCRdb, only in-frame clones are kept and a portion is missing. Of approximately 500,000 clones in the sample, approximately 78% were seen once. The sample comprised PBMCs. This clonotype originated in a woman in her 40s in good health. Some clones in this sample may be carry-over from other donors' samples.

The DNA for the CDR3 is TGTGCCAGCAGTTTAATGCTTGAAGCTTTCTTT. Encoded protein: CASSLMLEAFF. This chain links TRBV28 with TRBJ1-1; D uncertain. Germline V CDR1 and CDR2: MDHEN, SYDVKM. Trimming cost V 2 bases and J 7 bases, with 5 bases left between them. The CDR3 totals 11 residues.